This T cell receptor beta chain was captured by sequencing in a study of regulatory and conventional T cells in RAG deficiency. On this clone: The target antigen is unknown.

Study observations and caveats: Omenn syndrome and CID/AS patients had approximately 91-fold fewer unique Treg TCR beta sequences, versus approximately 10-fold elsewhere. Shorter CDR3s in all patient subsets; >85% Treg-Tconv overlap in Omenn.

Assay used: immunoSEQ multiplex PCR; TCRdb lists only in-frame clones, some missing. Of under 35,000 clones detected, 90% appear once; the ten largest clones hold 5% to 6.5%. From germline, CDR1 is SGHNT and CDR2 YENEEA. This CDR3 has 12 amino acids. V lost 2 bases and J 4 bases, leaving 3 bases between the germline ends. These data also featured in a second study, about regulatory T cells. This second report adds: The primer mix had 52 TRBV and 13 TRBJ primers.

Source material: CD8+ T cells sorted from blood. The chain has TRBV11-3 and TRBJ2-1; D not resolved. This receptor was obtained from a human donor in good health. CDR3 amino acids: CASSLSYNEQFF. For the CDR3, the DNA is TGTGCCAGCAGCTTATCGTACAATGAGCAGTTCTTC.